This T cell receptor beta chain was captured in a study of shared clonotypes between healthy human individuals. CD4+ cell separation produced CD45RA+ naive and CD45RA-negative memory subsets. Study-level findings and limits: Genetic and exposure-history diversity was limited by the few donors.

This clone was seen repeatedly, ten times or more. The antigen is not known. The authors loaded around 200 ng DNA, around 32,000 T cell genomes, into sorted-subset replicate PCRs. Measured with immunoSEQ multiplex PCR; TCRdb has only the in-frame clones, and not every one. The table shows about 660,000 clones, with roughly 70% occurring only once. V lost 2 bases to trimming and J lost 7 bases; unmatched junction nucleotides: 8. Germline CDR1 ENHRY, CDR2 SYGVKD. The CDR3 is 15 residues long. Sequencing was performed on memory CD4+ T cells sorted from blood. As to subset: CD45RA-negative fraction. This chain uses TRBV10-3 with TRBJ2-1; 7 bases line up with TRBD2. The receptor was derived from a woman in her thirties in good health. The CDR3 bases are TGTGCCATCAGTGAGCGTGGGCGGGAGTCGAATGAGCAGTTCTTC. Encoded protein: CAISERGRESNEQFF.